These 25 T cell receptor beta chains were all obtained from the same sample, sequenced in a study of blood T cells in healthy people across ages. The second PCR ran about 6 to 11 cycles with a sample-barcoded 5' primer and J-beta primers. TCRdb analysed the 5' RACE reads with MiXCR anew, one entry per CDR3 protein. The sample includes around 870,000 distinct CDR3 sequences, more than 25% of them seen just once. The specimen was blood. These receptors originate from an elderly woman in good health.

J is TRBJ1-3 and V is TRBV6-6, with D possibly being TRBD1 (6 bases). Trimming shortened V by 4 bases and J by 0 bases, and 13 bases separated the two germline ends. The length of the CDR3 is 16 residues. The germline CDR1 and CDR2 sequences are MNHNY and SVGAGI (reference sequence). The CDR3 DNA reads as TGTGCCAGCAGTTCTCCGCAGACAGGCTCTGGAAACACCATATATTTT. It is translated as CASSSPQTGSGNTIYF.

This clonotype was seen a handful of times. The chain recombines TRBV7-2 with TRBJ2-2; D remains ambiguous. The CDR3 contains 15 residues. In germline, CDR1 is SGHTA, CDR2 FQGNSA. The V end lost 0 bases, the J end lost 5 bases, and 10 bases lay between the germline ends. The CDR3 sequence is CASSLAQHVTGELFF. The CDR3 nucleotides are TGTGCCAGCAGCTTAGCTCAGCATGTGACCGGGGAGCTGTTTTTT.

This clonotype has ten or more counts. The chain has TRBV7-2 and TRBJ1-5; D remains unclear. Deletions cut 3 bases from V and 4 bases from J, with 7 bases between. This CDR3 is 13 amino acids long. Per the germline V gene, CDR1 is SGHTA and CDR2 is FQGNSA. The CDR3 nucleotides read TGTGCCAGCAGCTTGAGGGTAAATCAGCCCCAGCATTTT. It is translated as CASSLRVNQPQHF.

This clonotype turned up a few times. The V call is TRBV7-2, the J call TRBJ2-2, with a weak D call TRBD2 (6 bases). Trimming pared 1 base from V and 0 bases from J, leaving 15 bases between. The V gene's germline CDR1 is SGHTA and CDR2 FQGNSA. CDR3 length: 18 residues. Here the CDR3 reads CASSLVLGGVTNTGELFF. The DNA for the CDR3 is TGTGCCAGCAGCTTAGTTCTCGGGGGAGTCACGAACACCGGGGAGCTGTTTTTT.

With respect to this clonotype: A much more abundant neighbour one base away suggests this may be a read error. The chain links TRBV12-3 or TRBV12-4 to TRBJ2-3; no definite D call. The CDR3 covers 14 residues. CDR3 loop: CAGSFFPVTDTQYF. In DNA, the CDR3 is TGTGCCGGCAGTTTTTTCCCGGTAACAGATACGCAGTATTTT.

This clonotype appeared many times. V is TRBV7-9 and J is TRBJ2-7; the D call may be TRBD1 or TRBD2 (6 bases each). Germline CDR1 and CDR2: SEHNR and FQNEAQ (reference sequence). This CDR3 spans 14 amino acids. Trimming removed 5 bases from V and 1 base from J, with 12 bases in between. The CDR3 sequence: CASSQKGGSYEQYF. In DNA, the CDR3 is TGTGCCAGCAGCCAGAAGGGGGGTTCCTACGAGCAGTACTTC.

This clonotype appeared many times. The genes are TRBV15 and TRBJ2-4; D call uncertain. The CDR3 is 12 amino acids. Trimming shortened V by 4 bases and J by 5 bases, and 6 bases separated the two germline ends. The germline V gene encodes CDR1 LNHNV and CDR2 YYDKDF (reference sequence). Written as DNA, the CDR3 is TGTGCCACCAGCAATTTAGAAAACATTCAGTACTTC. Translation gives CATSNLENIQYF.

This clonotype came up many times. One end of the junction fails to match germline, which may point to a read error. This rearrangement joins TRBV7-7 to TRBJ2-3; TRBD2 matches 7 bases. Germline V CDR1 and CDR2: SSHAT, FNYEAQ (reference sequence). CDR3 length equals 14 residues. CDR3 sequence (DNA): TGTGCTAGCAGCGCCGGGACTACCACAGATACGCAGTATTTT. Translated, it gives CASSAGTTTDTQYF.

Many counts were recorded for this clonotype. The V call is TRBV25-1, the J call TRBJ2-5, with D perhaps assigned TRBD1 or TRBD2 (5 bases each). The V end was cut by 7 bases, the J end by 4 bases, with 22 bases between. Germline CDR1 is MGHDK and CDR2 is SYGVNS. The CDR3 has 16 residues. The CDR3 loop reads CASTQYRDRGRETQYF. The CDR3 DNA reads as TGTGCCAGCACCCAGTACCGGGACCGCGGTCGAGAGACCCAGTACTTC.

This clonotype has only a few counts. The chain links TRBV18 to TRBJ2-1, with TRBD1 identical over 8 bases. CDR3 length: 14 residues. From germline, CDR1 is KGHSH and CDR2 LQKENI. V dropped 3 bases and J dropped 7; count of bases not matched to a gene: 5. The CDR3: CASSPSTGANEQFF. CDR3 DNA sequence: TGTGCCAGCTCACCGTCGACAGGGGCGAATGAGCAGTTCTTC.

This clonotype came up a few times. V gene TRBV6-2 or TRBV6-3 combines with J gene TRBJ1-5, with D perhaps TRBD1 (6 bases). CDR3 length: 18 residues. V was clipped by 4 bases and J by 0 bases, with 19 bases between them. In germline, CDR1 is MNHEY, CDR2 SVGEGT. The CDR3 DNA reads TGTGCCAGCAGTTCTTGGGGGCGGTATCAAGCTAGCAATCAGCCCCAGCATTTT. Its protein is CASSSWGRYQASNQPQHF.

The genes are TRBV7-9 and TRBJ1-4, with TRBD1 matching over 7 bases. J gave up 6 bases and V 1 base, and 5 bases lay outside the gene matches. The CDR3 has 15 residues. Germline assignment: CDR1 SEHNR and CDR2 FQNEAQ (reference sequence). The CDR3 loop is CASSLGAQGDEKLFF. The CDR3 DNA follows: TGTGCCAGCAGCTTAGGGGCTCAGGGGGATGAAAAACTGTTTTTT.

The CDR3 sequence is CASGSLAGGPGETQYF. CDR3 nucleotides: TGTGCCAGCGGCTCACTAGCGGGGGGGCCTGGAGAGACCCAGTACTTC. This chain links TRBV11-2 with TRBJ2-5; the match to TRBD2 covers 13 bases. V was clipped by 8 bases and J by 4 bases; unmatched bases: 10. The CDR3 covers 16 residues. In germline, CDR1 is SGHAT, CDR2 FQNNGV.

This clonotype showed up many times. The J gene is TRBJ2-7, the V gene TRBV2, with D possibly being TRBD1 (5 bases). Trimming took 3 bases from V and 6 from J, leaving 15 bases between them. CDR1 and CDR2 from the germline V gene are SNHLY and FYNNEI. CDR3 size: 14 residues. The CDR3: CASSDSRVLGEQYF. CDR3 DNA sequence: TGTGCCAGCAGTGACAGCAGGGTCTTGGGCGAGCAGTACTTC.

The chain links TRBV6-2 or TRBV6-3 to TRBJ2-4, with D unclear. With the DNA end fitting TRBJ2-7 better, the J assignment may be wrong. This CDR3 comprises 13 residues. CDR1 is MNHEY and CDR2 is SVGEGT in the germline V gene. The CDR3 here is CASSYPLVYEQYF. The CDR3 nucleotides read TGTGCCAGCAGTTACCCTTTAGTCTACGAGCAGTACTTC.

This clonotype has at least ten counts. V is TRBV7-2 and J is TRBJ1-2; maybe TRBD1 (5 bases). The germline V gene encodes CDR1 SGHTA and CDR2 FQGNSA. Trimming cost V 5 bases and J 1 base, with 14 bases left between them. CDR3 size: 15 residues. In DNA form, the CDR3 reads TGTGCCAGCAGCCCCACTGGGGCCTTTAACTATGGCTACACCTTC. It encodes CASSPTGAFNYGYTF.

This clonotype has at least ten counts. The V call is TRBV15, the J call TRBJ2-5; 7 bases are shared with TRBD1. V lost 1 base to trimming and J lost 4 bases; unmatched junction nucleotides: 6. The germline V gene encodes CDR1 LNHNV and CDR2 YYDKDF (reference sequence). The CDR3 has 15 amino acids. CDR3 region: CATSRGGSGGETQYF. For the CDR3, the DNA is TGTGCCACCAGCAGAGGAGGGTCAGGGGGAGAGACCCAGTACTTC. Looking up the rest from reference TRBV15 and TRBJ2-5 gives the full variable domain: DAMVIQNPRYQVTQFGKPVTLSCSQTLNHNVMYWYQQKSSQAPKLLFHYYDKDFNNEADTPDNFQSRRPNTSFCFLDIRSPGLGDTAMYLCATSRGGSGGETQYFGPGTRLLVL.

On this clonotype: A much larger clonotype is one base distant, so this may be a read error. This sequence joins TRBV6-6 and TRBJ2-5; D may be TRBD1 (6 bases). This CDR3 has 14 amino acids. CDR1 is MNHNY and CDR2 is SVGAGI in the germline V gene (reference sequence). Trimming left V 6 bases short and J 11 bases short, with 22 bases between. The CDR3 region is CASRTTGLVNEQYF. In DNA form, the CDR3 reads TGTGCCAGCAGGACCACAGGGTTGGTCAATGAGCAGTACTTC.

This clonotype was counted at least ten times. In DNA, the CDR3 is TGTGCCTGGAGTGTCGCTAGCAATCAGCCCCAGCATTTT. This sequence encodes CAWSVASNQPQHF. The chain is built from TRBV30 and TRBJ1-5; D is undetermined. V was trimmed by 0 bases and J by 0 bases, leaving 3 bases between them. CDR3 length equals 13 residues. CDR1 and CDR2 (germline): GTSNPN, SVGIG (reference sequence).

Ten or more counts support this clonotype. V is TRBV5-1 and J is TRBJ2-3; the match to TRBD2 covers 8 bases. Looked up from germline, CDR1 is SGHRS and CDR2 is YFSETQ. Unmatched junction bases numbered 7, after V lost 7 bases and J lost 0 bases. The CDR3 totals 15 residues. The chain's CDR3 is CASGLAGPSTDTQYF. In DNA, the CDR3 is TGCGCCAGCGGATTAGCGGGACCTAGCACAGATACGCAGTATTTT.

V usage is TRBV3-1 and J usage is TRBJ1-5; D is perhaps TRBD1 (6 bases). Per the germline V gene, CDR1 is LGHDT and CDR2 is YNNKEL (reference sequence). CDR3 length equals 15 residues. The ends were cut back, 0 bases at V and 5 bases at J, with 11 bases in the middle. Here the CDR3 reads CASSQEGAGHQPQHF. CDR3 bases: TGTGCCAGCAGCCAAGAGGGGGCGGGCCATCAGCCCCAGCATTTT.

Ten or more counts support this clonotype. The CDR3 DNA reads TGCGCCAGCAGCCAAGAATTTGATACGCAGTATTTT. Encoded protein: CASSQEFDTQYF. The rearrangement uses TRBV4-3 and TRBJ2-3; D remains unclear. Between the trimmed V and J ends, which lost 0 bases and 6 bases, there was a span of 4 bases. Germline V gene lookup returns CDR1 LGHNA and CDR2 YSLEER. The CDR3 is made up of 12 amino acids.

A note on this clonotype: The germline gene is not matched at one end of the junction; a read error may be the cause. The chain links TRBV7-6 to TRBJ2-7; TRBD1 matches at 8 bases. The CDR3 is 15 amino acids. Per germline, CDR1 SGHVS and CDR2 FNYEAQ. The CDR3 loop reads CARSQSGTGIYEQYF. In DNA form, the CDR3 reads TGTGCCCGCAGCCAATCCGGGACAGGAATATACGAGCAGTACTTC. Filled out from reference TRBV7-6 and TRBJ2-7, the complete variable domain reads GAGVSQSPRYKVTKRGQDVALRCDPISGHVSLYWYRQALGQGPEFLTYFNYEAQQDKSGLPNDRFSAERPEGSISTLTIQRTEQRDSAMYRCARSQSGTGIYEQYFGPGTRLTVT.

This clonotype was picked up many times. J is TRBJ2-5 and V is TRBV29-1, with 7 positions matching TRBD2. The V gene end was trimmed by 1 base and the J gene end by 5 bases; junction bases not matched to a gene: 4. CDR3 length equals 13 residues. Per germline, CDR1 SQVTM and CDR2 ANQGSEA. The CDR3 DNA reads TGCAGCGTTGAAGGCCGGGGGGTCGAGACCCAGTACTTC. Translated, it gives CSVEGRGVETQYF.

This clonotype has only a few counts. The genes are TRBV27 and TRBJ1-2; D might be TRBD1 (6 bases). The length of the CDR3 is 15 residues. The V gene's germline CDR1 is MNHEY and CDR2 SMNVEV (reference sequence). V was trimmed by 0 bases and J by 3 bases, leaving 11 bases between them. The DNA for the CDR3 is TGTGCCAGCAGTTTATCTACCCGGACAGACTATGGCTACACCTTC. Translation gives CASSLSTRTDYGYTF.